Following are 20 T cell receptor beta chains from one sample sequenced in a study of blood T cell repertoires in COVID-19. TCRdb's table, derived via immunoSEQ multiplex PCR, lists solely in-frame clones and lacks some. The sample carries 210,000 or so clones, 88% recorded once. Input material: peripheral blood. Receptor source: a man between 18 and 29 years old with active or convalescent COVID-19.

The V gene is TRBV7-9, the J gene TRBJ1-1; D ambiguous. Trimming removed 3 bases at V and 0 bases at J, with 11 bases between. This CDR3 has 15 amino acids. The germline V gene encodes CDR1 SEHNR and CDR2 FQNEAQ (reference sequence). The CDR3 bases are TGTGCCAGCAGCTTTTCGAAAGAGATGAACACTGAAGCTTTCTTT. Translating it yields CASSFSKEMNTEAFF.

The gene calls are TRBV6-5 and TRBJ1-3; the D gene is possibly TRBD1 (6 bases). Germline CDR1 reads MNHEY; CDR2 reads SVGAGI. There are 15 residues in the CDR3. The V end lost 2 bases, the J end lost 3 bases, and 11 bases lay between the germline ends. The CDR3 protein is CASSYRRDIGNTIYF. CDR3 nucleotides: TGTGCCAGCAGTTACCGTCGGGACATTGGAAACACCATATATTTT.

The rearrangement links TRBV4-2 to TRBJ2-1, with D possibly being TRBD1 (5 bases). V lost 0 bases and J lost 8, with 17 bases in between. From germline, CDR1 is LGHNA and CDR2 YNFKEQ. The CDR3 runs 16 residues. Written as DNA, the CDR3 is TGTGCCAGCAGCCAAGACCTCCCGGATAGGGGCGATGAGCAGTTCTTC. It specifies CASSQDLPDRGDEQFF.

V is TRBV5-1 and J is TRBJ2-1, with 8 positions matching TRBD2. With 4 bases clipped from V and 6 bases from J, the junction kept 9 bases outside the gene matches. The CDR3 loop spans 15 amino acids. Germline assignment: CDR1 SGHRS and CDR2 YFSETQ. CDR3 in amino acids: CASSPTGLGVNEQFF. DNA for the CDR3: TGCGCCAGCAGCCCTACGGGACTAGGGGTCAATGAGCAGTTCTTC.

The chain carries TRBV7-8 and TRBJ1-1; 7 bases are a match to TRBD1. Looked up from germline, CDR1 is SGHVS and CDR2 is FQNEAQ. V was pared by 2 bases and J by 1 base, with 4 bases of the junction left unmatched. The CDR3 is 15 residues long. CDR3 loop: CASSLTGTENTEAFF. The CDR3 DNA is TGTGCCAGCAGCTTAACCGGGACAGAGAACACTGAAGCTTTCTTT.

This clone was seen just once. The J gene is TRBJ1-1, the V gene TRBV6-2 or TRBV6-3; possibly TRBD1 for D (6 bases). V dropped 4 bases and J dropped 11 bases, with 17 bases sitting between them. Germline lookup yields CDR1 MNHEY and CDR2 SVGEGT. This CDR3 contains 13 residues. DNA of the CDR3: TGTGCCAGCAGTTCGACAGGTCCGGTACGGGCTTTCTTT. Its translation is CASSSTGPVRAFF.

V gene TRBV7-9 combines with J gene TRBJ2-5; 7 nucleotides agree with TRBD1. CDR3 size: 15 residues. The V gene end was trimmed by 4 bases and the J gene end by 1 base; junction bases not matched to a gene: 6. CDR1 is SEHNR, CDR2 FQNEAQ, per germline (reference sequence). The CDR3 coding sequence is TGTGCCAGCAGCTCCGGGACAGTTGTCCAAGAGACCCAGTACTTC. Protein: CASSSGTVVQETQYF.

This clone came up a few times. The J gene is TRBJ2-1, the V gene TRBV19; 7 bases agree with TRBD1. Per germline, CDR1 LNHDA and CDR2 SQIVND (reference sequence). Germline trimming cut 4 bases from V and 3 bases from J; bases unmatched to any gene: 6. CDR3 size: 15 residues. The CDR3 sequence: CASSRVDRDYNEQFF. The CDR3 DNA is TGTGCCAGTAGTAGAGTCGACAGGGACTACAATGAGCAGTTCTTC.

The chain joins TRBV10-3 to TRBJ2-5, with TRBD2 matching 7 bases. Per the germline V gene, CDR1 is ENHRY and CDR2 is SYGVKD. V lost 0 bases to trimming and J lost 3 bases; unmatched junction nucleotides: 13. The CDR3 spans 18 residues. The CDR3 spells CAISESGIAGMTKETQYF. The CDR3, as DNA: TGTGCCATCAGTGAGTCGGGAATAGCGGGTATGACTAAAGAGACCCAGTACTTC.

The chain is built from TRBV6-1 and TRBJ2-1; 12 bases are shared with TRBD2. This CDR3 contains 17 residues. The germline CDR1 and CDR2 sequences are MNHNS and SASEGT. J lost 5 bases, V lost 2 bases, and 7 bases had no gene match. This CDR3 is CASSEPPASGRDNEQFF. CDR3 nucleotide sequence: TGTGCCAGCAGTGAACCTCCGGCTAGCGGGAGGGACAATGAGCAGTTCTTC.

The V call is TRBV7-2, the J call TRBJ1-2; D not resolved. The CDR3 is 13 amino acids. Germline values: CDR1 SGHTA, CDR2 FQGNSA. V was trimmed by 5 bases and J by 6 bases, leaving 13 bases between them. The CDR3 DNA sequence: TGTGCCAGCAGCCCTAGCCCCTCTCATGGCTACACCTTC. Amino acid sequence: CASSPSPSHGYTF.

CDR3: CASSPTGGGSYEQYF. The DNA for the CDR3 is TGTGCCAGCAGTCCGACAGGGGGCGGCTCCTACGAGCAGTACTTC. The gene calls are TRBV28 and TRBJ2-7; TRBD1 matches at 10 bases. The junction had 4 bases not matched to a gene; V was cut back by 5 bases and J by 0 bases. This CDR3 region has 15 residues. CDR1 and CDR2 (germline): MDHEN, SYDVKM. The complete variable domain, with remaining parts taken from reference TRBV28 and TRBJ2-7, reads DVKVTQSSRYLVKRTGEKVFLECVQDMDHENMFWYRQDPGLGLRLIYFSYDVKMKEKGDIPEGYSVSREKKERFSLILESASTNQTSMYLCASSPTGGGSYEQYFGPGTRLTVT.

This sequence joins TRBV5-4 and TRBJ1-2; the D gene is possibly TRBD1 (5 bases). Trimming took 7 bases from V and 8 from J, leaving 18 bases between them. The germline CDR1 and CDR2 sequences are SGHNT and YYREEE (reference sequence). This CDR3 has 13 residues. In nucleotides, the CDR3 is TGTGCCAGCGGGGGGGTAGGGACTGGAGGCTACACCTTC. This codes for CASGGVGTGGYTF.

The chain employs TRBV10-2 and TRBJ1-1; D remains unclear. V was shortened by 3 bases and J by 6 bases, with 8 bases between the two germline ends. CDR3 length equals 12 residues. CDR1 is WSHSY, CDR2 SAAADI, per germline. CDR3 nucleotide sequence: TGCGCCAGCAGTGATCGGGGATCTGAAGCTTTCTTT. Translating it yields CASSDRGSEAFF.

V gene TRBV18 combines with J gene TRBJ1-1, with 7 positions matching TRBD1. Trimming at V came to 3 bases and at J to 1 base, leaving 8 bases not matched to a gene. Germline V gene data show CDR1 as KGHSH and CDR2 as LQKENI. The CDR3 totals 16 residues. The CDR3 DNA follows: TGTGCCAGCTCACCCGTGAAACAGGGGACGAACACTGAAGCTTTCTTT. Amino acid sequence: CASSPVKQGTNTEAFF.

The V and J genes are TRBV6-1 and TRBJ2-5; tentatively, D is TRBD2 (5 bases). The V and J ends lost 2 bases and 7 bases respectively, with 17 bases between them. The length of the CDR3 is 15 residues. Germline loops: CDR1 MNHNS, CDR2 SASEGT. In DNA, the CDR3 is TGTGCCAGCAGTGAAAATAGAGGGCCCCGCGGGACCCAGTACTTC. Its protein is CASSENRGPRGTQYF.

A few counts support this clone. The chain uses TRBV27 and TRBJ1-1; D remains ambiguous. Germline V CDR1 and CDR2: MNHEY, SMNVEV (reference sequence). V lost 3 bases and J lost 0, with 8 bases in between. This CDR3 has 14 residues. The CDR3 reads CASSLPGMNTEAFF. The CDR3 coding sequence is TGTGCCAGCAGTTTGCCAGGAATGAACACTGAAGCTTTCTTT.

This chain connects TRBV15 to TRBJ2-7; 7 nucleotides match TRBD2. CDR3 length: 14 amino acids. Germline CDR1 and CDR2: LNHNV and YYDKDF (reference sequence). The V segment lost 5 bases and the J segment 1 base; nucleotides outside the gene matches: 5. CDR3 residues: CATSGGAGSYEQYF. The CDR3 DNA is TGTGCCACCAGCGGGGGAGCGGGGTCCTACGAGCAGTACTTC.

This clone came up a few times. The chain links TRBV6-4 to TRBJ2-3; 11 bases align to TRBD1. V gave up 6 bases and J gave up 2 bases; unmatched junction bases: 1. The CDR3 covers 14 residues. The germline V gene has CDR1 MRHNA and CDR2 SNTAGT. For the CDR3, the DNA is TGTGCCAGCAGCGGACAGGGGGCCACAGATACGCAGTATTTT. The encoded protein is CASSGQGATDTQYF.

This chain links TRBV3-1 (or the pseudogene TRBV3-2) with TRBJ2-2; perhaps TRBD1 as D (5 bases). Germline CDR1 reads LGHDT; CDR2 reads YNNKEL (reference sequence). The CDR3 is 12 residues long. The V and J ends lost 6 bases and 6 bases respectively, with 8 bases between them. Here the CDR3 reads CASSQQAGELFF. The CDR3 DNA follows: TGTGCCAGCAGTCAACAGGCCGGGGAGCTGTTTTTT.